Below, one TCR beta chain is given with its context. This sample is part of a study of blood T cell repertoires in COVID-19. Trimming took off 3 bases at V and 5 bases at J, with 13 bases between the two ends. Germline-derived CDR1 and CDR2 are MDHEN and SYDVKM. The CDR3 consists of 14 residues. Clones were read by immunoSEQ multiplex PCR, and TCRdb kept only the in-frame ones, dropping some. The profile shows about 59,000 clones, approximately 79% of them singletons. The clonotype was recovered from a man aged 55 to 70 with acute or convalescent COVID-19. This chain links TRBV28 with TRBJ2-5; D call uncertain. The specimen was peripheral blood. The CDR3 sequence: CASSFESALETQYF. The CDR3 bases are TGTGCCAGCAGTTTTGAAAGCGCGCTGGAGACCCAGTACTTC.